This T cell receptor beta chain was found in a study of shared clonotypes between healthy human individuals. Terminally differentiated effector memory CD45RA+ cells were excluded by CCR7 positive selection of CD45RO-negative cells. Whole-study findings and limits: The sampled material consisted only of blood, and tissue repertoires are likely to differ. In having few donors, the study represented limited genetic and exposure-history diversity.

In the source study's methods: Junction-only immunoSEQ data arrived without quality scores, meaning filtering differed. Here immunoSEQ multiplex PCR was the method, and the copy in TCRdb shows in-frame clones only, minus some. D and trimming come from the DNA, and the V and J calls and clone size come from that table. The sample has about 2.1 million clones; just over 90% are singletons. V was pared by 4 bases and J by 6 bases, with 18 bases between. The CDR3 consists of 15 residues. Looked up from germline, CDR1 is SGHTA and CDR2 is FQGNSA. A note on this clone: Its antigen is undetermined.

This TCR was sampled from a man between 18 and 29 years old in good health. Some clones in this sample may be carry-over from other donors' samples. The rearrangement joins TRBV7-2 to TRBJ2-5, with D maybe TRBD1 (6 bases). Sequenced sample: naive CD8+ T cells from PBMCs. CDR3 sequence reads: CASSSRTQGRKTQYF. CDR3 DNA: TGTGCCAGCAGCTCGAGGACCCAGGGGAGAAAGACCCAGTACTTC.